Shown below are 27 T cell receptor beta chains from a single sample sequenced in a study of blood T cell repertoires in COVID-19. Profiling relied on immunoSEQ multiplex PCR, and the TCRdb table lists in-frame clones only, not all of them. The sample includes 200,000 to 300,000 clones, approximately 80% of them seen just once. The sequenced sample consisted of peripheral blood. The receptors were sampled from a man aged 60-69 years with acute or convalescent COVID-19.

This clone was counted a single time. CDR3 sequence reads: CASSYNREGEAFF. The CDR3 DNA follows: TGTGCCAGCAGTTACAACAGGGAAGGGGAAGCTTTCTTT. The V call is TRBV6-5, the J call TRBJ1-1; TRBD1 might be the D (6 bases). The ends were cut back, 2 bases at V and 8 bases at J, with 12 bases in the middle. There are 13 residues in the CDR3. The germline gives CDR1 MNHEY, CDR2 SVGAGI.

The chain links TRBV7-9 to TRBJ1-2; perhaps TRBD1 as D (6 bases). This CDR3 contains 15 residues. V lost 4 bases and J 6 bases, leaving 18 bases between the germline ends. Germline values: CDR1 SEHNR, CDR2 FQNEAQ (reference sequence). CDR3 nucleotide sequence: TGTGCCAGCAGCTCGGGCCTCGGGGGGCTAGATGGCTACACCTTC. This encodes CASSSGLGGLDGYTF.

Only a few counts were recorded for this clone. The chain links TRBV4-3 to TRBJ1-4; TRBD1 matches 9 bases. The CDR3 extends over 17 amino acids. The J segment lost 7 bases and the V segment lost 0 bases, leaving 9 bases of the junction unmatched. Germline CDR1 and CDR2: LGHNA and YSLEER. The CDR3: CASSQDTRQGGGEKLFF. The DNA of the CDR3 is TGCGCCAGCAGCCAAGATACCCGACAGGGGGGGGGTGAAAAACTGTTTTTT.

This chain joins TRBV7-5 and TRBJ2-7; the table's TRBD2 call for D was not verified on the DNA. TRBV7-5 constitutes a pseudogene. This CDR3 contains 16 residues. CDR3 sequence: CARSSGTSRSSYEQYF. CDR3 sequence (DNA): TGTGCCAGAAGCTCCGGGACTAGCCGAAGCTCCTACGAGCAGTACTTC.

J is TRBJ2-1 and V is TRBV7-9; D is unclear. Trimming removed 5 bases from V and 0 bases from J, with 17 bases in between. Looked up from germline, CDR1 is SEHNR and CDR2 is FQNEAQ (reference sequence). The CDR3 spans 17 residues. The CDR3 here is CASSPRSVPSSYNEQFF. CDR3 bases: TGTGCCAGCAGCCCCCGCTCGGTCCCGAGCTCCTACAATGAGCAGTTCTTC.

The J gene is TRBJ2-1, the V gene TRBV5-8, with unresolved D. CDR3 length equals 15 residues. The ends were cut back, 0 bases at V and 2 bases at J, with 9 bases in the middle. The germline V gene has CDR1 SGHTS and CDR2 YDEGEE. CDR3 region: CASSLAGLAYNEQFF. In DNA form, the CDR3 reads TGTGCCAGCAGCTTGGCCGGGTTGGCCTACAATGAGCAGTTCTTC.

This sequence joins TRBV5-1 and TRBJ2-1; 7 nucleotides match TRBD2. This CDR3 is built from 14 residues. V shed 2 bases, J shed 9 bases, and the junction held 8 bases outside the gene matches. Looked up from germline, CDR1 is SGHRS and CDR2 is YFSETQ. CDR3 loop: CASSFGLAAGEQFF. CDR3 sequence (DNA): TGCGCCAGCAGCTTCGGCCTAGCGGCGGGTGAGCAGTTCTTC. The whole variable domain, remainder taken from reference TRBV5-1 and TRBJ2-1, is KAGVTQTPRYLIKTRGQQVTLSCSPISGHRSVSWYQQTPGQGLQFLFEYFSETQRNKGNFPGRFSGRQFSNSRSEMNVSTLELGDSALYLCASSFGLAAGEQFFGPGTRLTVL.

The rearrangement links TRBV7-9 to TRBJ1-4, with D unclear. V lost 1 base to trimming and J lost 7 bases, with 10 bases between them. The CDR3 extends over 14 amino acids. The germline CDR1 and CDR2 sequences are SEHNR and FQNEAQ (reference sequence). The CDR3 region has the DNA TGTGCCAGCAGCTTAGGTAGTCGCGGTGAAAAACTGTTTTTT. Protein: CASSLGSRGEKLFF.

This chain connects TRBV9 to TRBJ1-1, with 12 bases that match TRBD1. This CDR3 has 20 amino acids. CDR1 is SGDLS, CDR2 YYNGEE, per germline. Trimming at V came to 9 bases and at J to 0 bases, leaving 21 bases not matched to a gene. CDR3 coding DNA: TGTGCCACCCGAATGGGACAGGGGGCTTCGGCCACACTTTTGAACACTGAAGCTTTCTTT. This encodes CATRMGQGASATLLNTEAFF.

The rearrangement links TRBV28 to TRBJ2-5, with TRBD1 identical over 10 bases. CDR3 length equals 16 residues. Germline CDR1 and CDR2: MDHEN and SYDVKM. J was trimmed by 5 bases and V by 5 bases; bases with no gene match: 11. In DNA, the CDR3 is TGTGCCAGCAGTGGGACAGACAGGGGGCGCAGGGAGACCCAGTACTTC. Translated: CASSGTDRGRRETQYF. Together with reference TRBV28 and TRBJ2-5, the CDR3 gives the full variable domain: DVKVTQSSRYLVKRTGEKVFLECVQDMDHENMFWYRQDPGLGLRLIYFSYDVKMKEKGDIPEGYSVSREKKERFSLILESASTNQTSMYLCASSGTDRGRRETQYFGPGTRLLVL.

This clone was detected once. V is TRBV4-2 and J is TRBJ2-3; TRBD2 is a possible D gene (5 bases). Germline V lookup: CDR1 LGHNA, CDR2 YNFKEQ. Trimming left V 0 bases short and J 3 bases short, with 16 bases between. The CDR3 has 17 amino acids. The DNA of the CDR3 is TGTGCCAGCAGCCAAGAGGGGAACGGGATAGGTACAGATACGCAGTATTTT. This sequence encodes CASSQEGNGIGTDTQYF.

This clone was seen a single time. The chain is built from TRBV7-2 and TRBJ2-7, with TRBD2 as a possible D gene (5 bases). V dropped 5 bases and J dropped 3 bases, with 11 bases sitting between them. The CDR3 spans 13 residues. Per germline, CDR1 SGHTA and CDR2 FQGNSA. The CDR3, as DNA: TGTGCCAGCAGCCCCCGGGGTAGCTACGAGCAGTACTTC. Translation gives CASSPRGSYEQYF.

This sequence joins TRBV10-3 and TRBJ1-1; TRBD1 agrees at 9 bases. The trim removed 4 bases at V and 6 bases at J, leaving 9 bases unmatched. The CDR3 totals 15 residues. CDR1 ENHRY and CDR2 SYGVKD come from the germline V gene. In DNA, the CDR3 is TGTGCCATCAGTGTCCCCGGACAGGGGAGGGCTGAAGCTTTCTTT. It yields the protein CAISVPGQGRAEAFF.

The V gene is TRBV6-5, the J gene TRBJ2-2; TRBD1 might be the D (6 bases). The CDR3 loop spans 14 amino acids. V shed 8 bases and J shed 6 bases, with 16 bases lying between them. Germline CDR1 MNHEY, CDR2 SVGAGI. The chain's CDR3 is CASDLRTVAGELFF. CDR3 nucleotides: TGTGCCAGCGACCTTAGGACAGTCGCCGGGGAGCTGTTTTTT.

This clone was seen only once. The CDR3 here is CASKQGGVTNEKLFF. Here the CDR3 DNA reads TGCGCCAGCAAACAGGGGGGCGTAACTAATGAAAAACTGTTTTTT. This sequence joins TRBV5-1 and TRBJ1-4; 8 bases agree with TRBD1. Germline V lookup: CDR1 SGHRS, CDR2 YFSETQ. The CDR3 has 15 residues. V shed 6 bases and J 1 base; nucleotides not matched to a gene: 5.

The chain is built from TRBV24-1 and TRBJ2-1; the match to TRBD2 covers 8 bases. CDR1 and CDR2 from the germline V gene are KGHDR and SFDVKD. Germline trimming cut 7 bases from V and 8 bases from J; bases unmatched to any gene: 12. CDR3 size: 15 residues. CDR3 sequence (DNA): TGTGCCACCAGCAACAGGCGGGGGGCCGGGGATGAGCAGTTCTTC. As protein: CATSNRRGAGDEQFF.

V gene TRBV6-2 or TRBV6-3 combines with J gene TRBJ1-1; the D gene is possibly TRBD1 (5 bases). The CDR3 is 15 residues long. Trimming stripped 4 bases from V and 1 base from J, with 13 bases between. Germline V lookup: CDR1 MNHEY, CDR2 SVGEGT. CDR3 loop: CASSFTGLTNTEAFF. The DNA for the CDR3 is TGTGCCAGCAGTTTTACGGGACTGACGAACACTGAAGCTTTCTTT.

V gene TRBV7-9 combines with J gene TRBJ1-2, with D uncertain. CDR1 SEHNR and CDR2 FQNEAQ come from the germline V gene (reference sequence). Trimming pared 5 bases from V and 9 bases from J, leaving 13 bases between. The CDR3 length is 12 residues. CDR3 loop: CASSLTEKSYTF. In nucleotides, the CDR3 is TGTGCCAGCAGCCTAACAGAGAAGAGCTACACCTTC.

The CDR3, as DNA: TGTGCCAGCAGCCCCCGGGACAATGAGCAGTTCTTC. It specifies CASSPRDNEQFF. V and J are TRBV7-3 and TRBJ2-1; D gene unclear. Between the trimmed V and J ends, which lost 5 bases and 5 bases, there was a span of 7 bases. The CDR3 consists of 12 residues. Germline CDR1 SGHTA, CDR2 FQGTGA. Combining the CDR3 with reference TRBV7-3 and TRBJ2-1 gives the whole variable domain GAGVSQTPSNKVTEKGKYVELRCDPISGHTALYWYRQSLGQGPEFLIYFQGTGAADDSGLPNDRFFAVRPEGSVSTLKIQRTERGDSAVYLCASSPRDNEQFFGPGTRLTVL.

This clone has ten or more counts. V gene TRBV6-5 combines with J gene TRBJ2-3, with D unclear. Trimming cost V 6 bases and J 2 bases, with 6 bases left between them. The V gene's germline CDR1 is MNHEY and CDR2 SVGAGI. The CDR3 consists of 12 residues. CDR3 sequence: CASRELTDTQYF. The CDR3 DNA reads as TGTGCCAGCAGGGAGCTCACAGATACGCAGTATTTT.

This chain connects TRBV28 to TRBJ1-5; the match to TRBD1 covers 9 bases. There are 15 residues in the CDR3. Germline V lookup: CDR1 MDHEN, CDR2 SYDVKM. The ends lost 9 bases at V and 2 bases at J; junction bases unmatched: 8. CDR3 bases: TGTGCCAGTACGACGGGACAGGGTGGCAATCAGCCCCAGCATTTT. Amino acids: CASTTGQGGNQPQHF.

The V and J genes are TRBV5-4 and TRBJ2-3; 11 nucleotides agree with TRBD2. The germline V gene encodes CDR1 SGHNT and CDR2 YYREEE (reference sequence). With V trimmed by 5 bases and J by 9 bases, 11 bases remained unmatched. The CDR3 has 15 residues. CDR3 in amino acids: CASRLAGDSKRTQYF. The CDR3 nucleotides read TGTGCCAGCAGACTAGCGGGGGATTCCAAGAGAACGCAGTATTTT. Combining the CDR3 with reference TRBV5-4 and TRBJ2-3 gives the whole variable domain ETGVTQSPTHLIKTRGQQVTLRCSSQSGHNTVSWYQQALGQGPQFIFQYYREEENGRGNFPPRFSGLQFPNYSSELNVNALELDDSALYLCASRLAGDSKRTQYFGPGTRLTVL.

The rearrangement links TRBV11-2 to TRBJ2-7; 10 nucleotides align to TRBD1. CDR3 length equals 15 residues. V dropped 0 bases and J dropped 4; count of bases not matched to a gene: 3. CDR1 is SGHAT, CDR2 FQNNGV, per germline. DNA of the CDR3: TGTGCCAGCAGCTTAGAGACAGGGGGCGGTTACGAGCAGTACTTC. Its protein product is CASSLETGGGYEQYF.

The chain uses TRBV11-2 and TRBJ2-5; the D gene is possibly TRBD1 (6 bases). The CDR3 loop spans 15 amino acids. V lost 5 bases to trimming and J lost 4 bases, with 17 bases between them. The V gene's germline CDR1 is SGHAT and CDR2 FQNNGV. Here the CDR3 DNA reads TGTGCCAGCAGCCCTTCGCAGGGGCGCCCAGAGACCCAGTACTTC. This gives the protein CASSPSQGRPETQYF.

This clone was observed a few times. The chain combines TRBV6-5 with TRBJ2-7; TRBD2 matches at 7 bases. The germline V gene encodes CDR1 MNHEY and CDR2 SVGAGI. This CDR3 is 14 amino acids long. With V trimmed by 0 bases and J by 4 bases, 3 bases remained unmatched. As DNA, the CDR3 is TGTGCCAGCAGTTACTCCGGGGGGTTGTACGAGCAGTACTTC. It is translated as CASSYSGGLYEQYF.

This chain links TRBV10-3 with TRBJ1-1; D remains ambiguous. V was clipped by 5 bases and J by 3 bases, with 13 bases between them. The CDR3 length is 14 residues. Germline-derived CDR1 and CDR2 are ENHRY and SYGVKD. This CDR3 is CAISSFFPDTEAFF. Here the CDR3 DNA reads TGTGCCATCAGTTCCTTCTTCCCGGACACTGAAGCTTTCTTT.

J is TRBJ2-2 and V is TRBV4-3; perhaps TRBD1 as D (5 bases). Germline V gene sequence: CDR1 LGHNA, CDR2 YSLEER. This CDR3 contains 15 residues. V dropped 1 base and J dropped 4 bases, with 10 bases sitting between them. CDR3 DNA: TGCGCCAGCAGCCAAGCTACAGGCGCCACCGGGGAGCTGTTTTTT. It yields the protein CASSQATGATGELFF.